These T cell receptor beta chains were read from a single sample in a study of blood T cell repertoires in COVID-19. The repertoire was sequenced with immunoSEQ multiplex PCR; TCRdb's copy has only in-frame clones and lacks some. The data hold about 200,000 clones, with approximately 91% observed a single time. What was sequenced was peripheral blood. The receptors were sampled from a man aged 50-60 years with COVID-19, enrolled during active disease. Each CDR3 is given with its conserved first and last residue. The order of the fields is clone size, D gene, V gene, J gene, CDR3 DNA, CDR3 protein. A D gene is named only where the DNA matches it firmly. Rows may omit the clone size; those that give it use once, few, many or a size class.

abundance: NA
d_gene: NA
v_gene: TRBV5-8
j_gene: TRBJ2-1
CDR3nt: TGTGCCAGCAGCCCCCGGACAGCGACCTACAATGAGCAGTTCTTC
CDR3aa: CASSPRTATYNEQFF

abundance: NA
d_gene: NA
v_gene: TRBV27
j_gene: TRBJ2-5
CDR3nt: TGTGCCAGCAGTTTATCTTGGTACAGGCAAGAGACCCAGTACTTC
CDR3aa: CASSLSWYRQETQYF

abundance: NA
d_gene: TRBD2
v_gene: TRBV10-3
j_gene: TRBJ2-7
CDR3nt: TGTGCCATCAGAGGACTAGCGGGGGGCTACGAGCAGTACTTC
CDR3aa: CAIRGLAGGYEQYF

abundance: NA
d_gene: NA
v_gene: TRBV6-1
j_gene: TRBJ2-7
CDR3nt: TGTGCCAGCAGTGAAATCGGGGGTGCCGAGCAGTACTTC
CDR3aa: CASSEIGGAEQYF

abundance: NA
d_gene: NA
v_gene: TRBV25-1
j_gene: TRBJ2-3
CDR3nt: TGTGCCAGCAGTGCCGGGGTAGCCGGCGATACGCAGTATTTT
CDR3aa: CASSAGVAGDTQYF

abundance: few
d_gene: NA
v_gene: TRBV21-1
j_gene: TRBJ2-3
CDR3nt: TGTGCCAGCAGCAAAGAAGCGGAAAGCAGCACAGATACGCAGTATTTT
CDR3aa: CASSKEAESSTDTQYF

abundance: NA
d_gene: NA
v_gene: TRBV15
j_gene: TRBJ2-1
CDR3nt: TGTGCCACCAGCAGAGATCGCGGTACAAACAATGAGCAGTTCTTC
CDR3aa: CATSRDRGTNNEQFF

abundance: NA
d_gene: TRBD2
v_gene: TRBV10-3
j_gene: TRBJ2-3
CDR3nt: TGTGCCACGTTAGCGGGTAGCACAGATACGCAGTATTTT
CDR3aa: CATLAGSTDTQYF

abundance: NA
d_gene: NA
v_gene: TRBV27
j_gene: TRBJ1-2
CDR3nt: TGTGCCAGCAGTAGGGGCAGGGATGGCTACACCTTC
CDR3aa: CASSRGRDGYTF

abundance: NA
d_gene: TRBD1
v_gene: TRBV2
j_gene: TRBJ1-3
CDR3nt: TGTGCCAGCTTTGGCAGGGGGCATGGAAACACCATATATTTT
CDR3aa: CASFGRGHGNTIYF

abundance: NA
d_gene: TRBD2
v_gene: TRBV6-5
j_gene: TRBJ2-1
CDR3nt: TGTGCCAGCAGAATAGCGGGAGTGGCCAATGAGCAGTTCTTC
CDR3aa: CASRIAGVANEQFF

abundance: once
d_gene: NA
v_gene: TRBV3-1/TRBV3-2
j_gene: TRBJ2-5
CDR3nt: TGTGCCAGCAGCCGCCAGGGGTCACAAGAGACCCAGTACTTC
CDR3aa: CASSRQGSQETQYF

abundance: many
d_gene: NA
v_gene: TRBV6-5
j_gene: TRBJ1-5
CDR3nt: TGTGCCAGCAGCCTAATGAGCAATCAGCCCCAGCATTTT
CDR3aa: CASSLMSNQPQHF

abundance: NA
d_gene: NA
v_gene: TRBV25-1
j_gene: TRBJ2-7
CDR3nt: TGTGCCAGCAGTTCCCAATACGAGCAGTACTTC
CDR3aa: CASSSQYEQYF

abundance: NA
d_gene: TRBD2
v_gene: TRBV7-9
j_gene: TRBJ2-5
CDR3nt: TGTGCCAGCAGCTTTGGCCGGACTAGCGGGGGGGAAGAGACCCAGTACTTC
CDR3aa: CASSFGRTSGGEETQYF

abundance: NA
d_gene: NA
v_gene: TRBV15
j_gene: TRBJ2-7
CDR3nt: TGTGCCACCAGCAGAGATTTGACACTTACCTACGAGCAGTACTTC
CDR3aa: CATSRDLTLTYEQYF

abundance: NA
d_gene: NA
v_gene: TRBV5-1
j_gene: TRBJ2-1
CDR3nt: TGCGCCAGCAGCTTGGAAACGGGCTCCTACAATGAGCAGTTCTTC
CDR3aa: CASSLETGSYNEQFF

abundance: NA
d_gene: NA
v_gene: TRBV6-1
j_gene: TRBJ2-5
CDR3nt: TGTGCCAGCAGTGAAGCGCCCAGCAGGGTGGAGACCCAGTACTTC
CDR3aa: CASSEAPSRVETQYF

abundance: NA
d_gene: TRBD2
v_gene: TRBV24-1
j_gene: TRBJ2-1
CDR3nt: TGTGCCACCAGTGATTTCGGTAGCGGGGGGACTTTTGGGCAGTTCTTC
CDR3aa: CATSDFGSGGTFGQFF

abundance: NA
d_gene: NA
v_gene: TRBV6-5
j_gene: TRBJ1-4
CDR3nt: TGTGCCAGCAGTACCACCGGGACATCGGGTTCAAAACTGTTTTTT
CDR3aa: CASSTTGTSGSKLFF

abundance: NA
d_gene: NA
v_gene: TRBV2
j_gene: TRBJ2-1
CDR3nt: TGTGCCAGCAGCCAAGGGGTCGGGGGGCTCTACAATGAGCAGTTCTTC
CDR3aa: CASSQGVGGLYNEQFF

abundance: NA
d_gene: TRBD1
v_gene: TRBV2
j_gene: TRBJ1-1
CDR3nt: TGTGCCAGCAGGGGGGACAGCAACACTGAAGCTTTCTTT
CDR3aa: CASRGDSNTEAFF

abundance: NA
d_gene: NA
v_gene: TRBV12-3/TRBV12-4
j_gene: TRBJ1-1
CDR3nt: TGTGCCAGCAGTTTTGCAGAAGCTGAAGCTTTCTTT
CDR3aa: CASSFAEAEAFF

abundance: NA
d_gene: NA
v_gene: TRBV3-1/TRBV3-2
j_gene: TRBJ1-2
CDR3nt: TGTGCCAGCAGCCAAGCTCTCCCGGGAAACTATGGCTACACCTTC
CDR3aa: CASSQALPGNYGYTF

abundance: NA
d_gene: NA
v_gene: TRBV20-1
j_gene: TRBJ1-5
CDR3nt: TGCAGTGCTAGTATAGGGACAAGGAATCAGCCCCAGCATTTT
CDR3aa: CSASIGTRNQPQHF

abundance: NA
d_gene: TRBD1
v_gene: TRBV4-3
j_gene: TRBJ1-6
CDR3nt: TGCGCCAGCAGCCAAACCCTAGGGGACAGGGGGAACTCACCCCTCCACTTT
CDR3aa: CASSQTLGDRGNSPLHF

abundance: NA
d_gene: TRBD1
v_gene: TRBV7-9
j_gene: TRBJ2-1
CDR3nt: TGTGCCAGCAGTTCGGGACAGTCCTACAATGAGCAGTTCTTC
CDR3aa: CASSSGQSYNEQFF

abundance: NA
d_gene: TRBD1
v_gene: TRBV18
j_gene: TRBJ2-3
CDR3nt: TGTGCCAGCTCACCACCGGACAGGGCCCACACAGATACGCAGTATTTT
CDR3aa: CASSPPDRAHTDTQYF

abundance: NA
d_gene: TRBD1
v_gene: TRBV7-3
j_gene: TRBJ2-5
CDR3nt: TGTGCCAGCAGATTGACAGGGGTAGAGTGGGAGACCCAGTACTTC
CDR3aa: CASRLTGVEWETQYF

abundance: NA
d_gene: TRBD1
v_gene: TRBV6-1
j_gene: TRBJ1-2
CDR3nt: TGTGCCAGCAGTGAGACCCCCGGGACAGGGGGTGGCTACACCTTC
CDR3aa: CASSETPGTGGGYTF

abundance: NA
d_gene: NA
v_gene: TRBV5-4
j_gene: TRBJ2-3
CDR3nt: TGTGCCAGCAGCCGCGACAGGTCCACAGATACGCAGTATTTT
CDR3aa: CASSRDRSTDTQYF

abundance: NA
d_gene: TRBD2
v_gene: TRBV5-1
j_gene: TRBJ2-7
CDR3nt: TGCGCCAGCAGCCCGGGGGGAAGGGATCCCTACGAGCAGTACTTC
CDR3aa: CASSPGGRDPYEQYF

abundance: NA
d_gene: TRBD1
v_gene: TRBV6-5
j_gene: TRBJ2-7
CDR3nt: TGTGCCAGCAGTTACAAGGGGGCGGGTTACGAGCAGTACTTC
CDR3aa: CASSYKGAGYEQYF

abundance: NA
d_gene: TRBD1
v_gene: TRBV29-1
j_gene: TRBJ1-2
CDR3nt: TGCAGCGTTGACTCAGGGGGCGGCTATGGCTACACCTTC
CDR3aa: CSVDSGGGYGYTF

abundance: NA
d_gene: NA
v_gene: TRBV6-5
j_gene: TRBJ2-7
CDR3nt: TGTGCCAGCATCATGGGGCGATCCTACGAGCAGTACTTC
CDR3aa: CASIMGRSYEQYF

abundance: NA
d_gene: NA
v_gene: TRBV3-1/TRBV3-2
j_gene: TRBJ2-1
CDR3nt: TGTGCCAGCAGCCAGGACGACGGGGGAGAGCAGTTCTTC
CDR3aa: CASSQDDGGEQFF

abundance: NA
d_gene: TRBD2
v_gene: TRBV7-8
j_gene: TRBJ2-7
CDR3nt: TGTGCCAGCAGCGACCGCGGGACTAGGGGCTACGAGCAGTACTTC
CDR3aa: CASSDRGTRGYEQYF

abundance: NA
d_gene: NA
v_gene: TRBV5-8
j_gene: TRBJ2-5
CDR3nt: TGTGCCAGCAGCGTGACAGTCGCCATAGAGACCCAGTACTTC
CDR3aa: CASSVTVAIETQYF

abundance: NA
d_gene: NA
v_gene: TRBV19
j_gene: TRBJ1-3
CDR3nt: TGTGCCTCCCAGGCCCGGGAATACACTGGAAACACCATATATTTT
CDR3aa: CASQAREYTGNTIYF

abundance: few
d_gene: TRBD1
v_gene: TRBV3-1/TRBV3-2
j_gene: TRBJ1-4
CDR3nt: TGTGCCAGCAGCCCCCGGGACAGGGGCCGCGCCGGGGAAAAACTGTTTTTT
CDR3aa: CASSPRDRGRAGEKLFF